This T cell receptor beta chain is drawn from a study of blood T cell repertoires in COVID-19. In the study overall: Collection of acute and convalescent COVID-19 samples took place in the United States, Italy and Spain.

In regard to this clone: Compared with germline, one end of the junction differs, possibly owing to a read error.

TCRdb keeps only in-frame clones here, not all; method: immunoSEQ multiplex PCR. The table records around 130,000 clones, approximately 90% of them present only once. Germline loops: CDR1 SGHAT, CDR2 FQNNGV. The CDR3 loop spans 15 amino acids. The source material was peripheral blood. V and J are TRBV11-2 and TRBJ1-1; 7 positions agree with TRBD1. The receptor's source is a woman at least 80 years old with acute or convalescent COVID-19. The chain's CDR3 is CASSFSTTGLTEAFF. The CDR3 region has the DNA TGTGCCAGCAGCTTCTCAACGACAGGGCTAACTGAAGCTTTTTTT.